The 21 T cell receptor beta chains given below trace back to one sample, sequenced in a study of cytomegalovirus exposure and HLA in healthy donors. Vbeta (60) and Jbeta (13) primers were used in the PCR. The assay was immunoSEQ multiplex PCR, and TCRdb's table has in-frame clones only and misses some. The data hold about 160,000 clones, with 80% observed a single time. Material: PBMCs. Receptors were obtained from a man aged 30 to 39 in good health and CMV-seronegative.

This chain joins TRBV6-1 and TRBJ2-3; D is uncertain. V lost 4 bases and J lost 5, with 10 bases in between. The CDR3 is 13 residues long. The germline gives CDR1 MNHNS, CDR2 SASEGT. The CDR3 here is CASSGPRGDTQYF. CDR3 DNA sequence: TGTGCCAGCAGTGGGCCCCGCGGAGATACGCAGTATTTT.

The V and J genes are TRBV6-5 and TRBJ1-1; no reliable D call. Germline CDR1 and CDR2: MNHEY and SVGAGI. The V end lost 2 bases, the J end lost 0 bases, and 4 bases lay between the germline ends. CDR3 size: 13 residues. The CDR3 region has the DNA TGTGCCAGCAGTTACGACTTGAACACTGAAGCTTTCTTT. Its protein is CASSYDLNTEAFF.

A few counts support this clone. This chain joins TRBV11-2 and TRBJ2-7, with TRBD2 matching 13 bases. CDR3 length: 16 amino acids. V was clipped by 4 bases and J by 3 bases; unmatched bases: 6. Germline CDR1 and CDR2: SGHAT and FQNNGV. Here the CDR3 reads CASSSSLAGGYYEQYF. The CDR3, as DNA: TGTGCCAGCAGCTCTTCACTAGCGGGAGGGTACTACGAGCAGTACTTC.

The rearrangement joins TRBV11-2 to TRBJ2-2; 8 nucleotides match TRBD1. V dropped 3 bases and J dropped 2; count of bases not matched to a gene: 5. Per germline, CDR1 SGHAT and CDR2 FQNNGV. The CDR3 runs 16 residues. The CDR3 bases are TGTGCCAGCAGCTTCGTGGGACAGGTAAACACCGGGGAGCTGTTTTTT. Protein product: CASSFVGQVNTGELFF. Drawing the rest from reference TRBV11-2 and TRBJ2-2, the complete variable domain is EAGVAQSPRYKIIEKRQSVAFWCNPISGHATLYWYQQILGQGPKLLIQFQNNGVVDDSQLPKDRFSAERLKGVDSTLKIQPAKLEDSAVYLCASSFVGQVNTGELFFGEGSRLTVL.

This chain uses TRBV4-1 with TRBJ1-2, with unresolved D. V was shortened by 1 base and J by 4 bases, with 25 bases between the two germline ends. The CDR3 spans 19 residues. Germline V gene data show CDR1 as MGHRA and CDR2 as YSYEKL. CDR3 in amino acids: CASSQGLPGKSGSFYGYTF. CDR3 DNA: TGCGCCAGCAGCCAAGGATTGCCGGGAAAATCAGGTTCCTTCTATGGCTACACCTTC.

The chain joins TRBV30 to TRBJ2-7; 8 positions agree with TRBD1. Germline V gene data show CDR1 as GTSNPN and CDR2 as SVGIG (reference sequence). This CDR3 has 12 residues. The ends lost 5 bases at V and 3 bases at J; junction bases unmatched: 3. CDR3 residues: CAWLGQGYEQYF. In DNA, the CDR3 is TGTGCCTGGCTTGGACAGGGCTACGAGCAGTACTTC.

In DNA form, the CDR3 reads TGTGCCAGCTCATTAGCGGGAGGACAACAATCCGAGCAGTTCTTC. It yields the protein CASSLAGGQQSEQFF. The V and J genes are TRBV18 and TRBJ2-1; 10 bases align to TRBD2. CDR3 size: 15 residues. The germline V gene has CDR1 KGHSH and CDR2 LQKENI. J was trimmed by 10 bases and V by 5 bases; bases with no gene match: 11.

This chain uses TRBV30 with TRBJ2-1; the match to TRBD2 covers 8 bases. The CDR3 is 15 amino acids. Germline assignment: CDR1 GTSNPN and CDR2 SVGIG (reference sequence). V lost 5 bases to trimming and J lost 1 base; unmatched junction nucleotides: 7. CDR3 DNA: TGTGCCTGGGGTTGGAGCGGGAGTTCCTACAATGAGCAGTTCTTC. It translates to CAWGWSGSSYNEQFF.

This chain links TRBV6-4 with TRBJ2-3; D is unclear. Germline CDR1 is MRHNA and CDR2 is SNTAGT. V gave up 4 bases and J gave up 0 bases, with 8 bases separating them. CDR3 length equals 14 residues. The CDR3 region has the DNA TGTGCCAGCAGTGCGTACGGGAGCACAGATACGCAGTATTTT. Protein product: CASSAYGSTDTQYF.

The chain couples TRBV23-1 to TRBJ2-7, with D possibly being TRBD2 (6 bases). TRBV23-1 is reported as an ORF; its role is uncertain. V was pared by 4 bases and J by 5 bases, with 18 bases between. This CDR3 is built from 15 residues. CDR3 sequence: CASSPKRENIHEQYF. As DNA, the CDR3 is TGCGCCAGCAGTCCTAAACGGGAGAACATCCACGAGCAGTACTTC.

The genes are TRBV30 and TRBJ2-5, with D possibly TRBD1 on 6 matching bases. The DNA matches TRBJ2-7 better at its end, which makes the J call doubtful. Germline CDR1 reads GTSNPN; CDR2 reads SVGIG (reference sequence). This CDR3 spans 12 amino acids. CDR3 region: CAWYQGPYEQYF. CDR3 nucleotides: TGTGCCTGGTACCAGGGGCCCTACGAGCAGTACTTC.

Only one count was recorded for this clone. The J gene is TRBJ1-2, the V gene TRBV6-1, with D possibly matching TRBD1 (5 bases). Trimming stripped 7 bases from V and 8 bases from J, with 23 bases between. Germline V gives CDR1 MNHNS, CDR2 SASEGT. This CDR3 region has 15 residues. CDR3 loop: CASMGQVTIVGGYTF. The CDR3 bases are TGTGCCAGCATGGGGCAGGTCACCATCGTCGGGGGCTACACCTTC.

V gene TRBV5-5 combines with J gene TRBJ2-3; 13 positions agree with TRBD2. The J segment lost 4 bases and the V segment lost 2 bases, leaving 10 bases of the junction unmatched. CDR1 SGHKS and CDR2 YYEKEE come from the germline V gene (reference sequence). The CDR3 is 18 amino acids. In DNA, the CDR3 is TGTGCCAGCAGCTTCGGACTAGCGGGAGTGGGTCGGGCAGATACGCAGTATTTT. Its translation is CASSFGLAGVGRADTQYF.

V and J are TRBV9 and TRBJ2-3, with D unclear. This CDR3 has 15 residues. Trimming cost V 1 base and J 0 bases, with 9 bases left between them. CDR1 and CDR2 from the germline V gene are SGDLS and YYNGEE. The CDR3 sequence is CASSVSSLSTDTQYF. DNA for the CDR3: TGTGCCAGCAGCGTAAGTTCTCTAAGCACAGATACGCAGTATTTT.

This clone was recorded only once. The chain employs TRBV4-1 and TRBJ2-7; 7 bases are a match to TRBD2. With 4 bases clipped from V and 0 bases from J, the junction kept 3 bases outside the gene matches. Germline values: CDR1 MGHRA, CDR2 YSYEKL. This CDR3 spans 14 amino acids. The CDR3 DNA is TGCGCCAGCAGCCGAGGGACTACCTCCTACGAGCAGTACTTC. This encodes CASSRGTTSYEQYF.

This clone was seen once. The genes are TRBV7-3 and TRBJ2-2, with D tentatively TRBD1 (6 bases). V was pared by 5 bases and J by 5 bases, with 24 bases between. CDR1 and CDR2 (germline): SGHTA, FQGTGA. The CDR3 loop spans 18 amino acids. The CDR3 nucleotides are TGTGCCAGCAGCCCGAGGGACAAGGGCCAAAGGATTACCGGGGAGCTGTTTTTT. Translated: CASSPRDKGQRITGELFF.

In nucleotides, the CDR3 is TGTGCCAGCAGCGGGGTCGGAGGCCCGGTAGGTGAGCAGTTCTTC. This encodes CASSGVGGPVGEQFF. The chain is built from TRBV5-6 and TRBJ2-1; D might be TRBD2 (5 bases). The CDR3 consists of 15 residues. The V gene's germline CDR1 is SGHDT and CDR2 YYEEEE. Trimming took 4 bases from V and 9 from J, leaving 20 bases between them.

The chain recombines TRBV19 with TRBJ2-1; 11 bases line up with TRBD2. The J segment lost 0 bases and the V segment lost 5 bases, leaving 9 bases of the junction unmatched. The V gene's germline CDR1 is LNHDA and CDR2 SQIVND (reference sequence). There are 18 residues in the CDR3. The CDR3 DNA reads as TGTGCCAGTAGTCTTAGCGGGAGGGCCCTAAGCTCCTACAATGAGCAGTTCTTC. Its protein is CASSLSGRALSSYNEQFF. The whole variable domain, filled in from reference TRBV19 and TRBJ2-1, reads DGGITQSPKYLFRKEGQNVTLSCEQNLNHDAMYWYRQDPGQGLRLIYYSQIVNDFQKGDIAEGYSVSREKKESFPLTVTSAQKNPTAFYLCASSLSGRALSSYNEQFFGPGTRLTVL.

The chain has TRBV6-4 and TRBJ2-1; no firm D call. The CDR3 is 13 residues long. V shed 2 bases and J shed 5 bases, with 7 bases lying between them. Germline assignment: CDR1 MRHNA and CDR2 SNTAGT. CDR3 bases: TGTGCCAGCAGTGACGAACTTAACAATGAGCAGTTCTTC. It is translated as CASSDELNNEQFF.

The DNA of the CDR3 is TGTGCCAGCAGCTTTGGGACAGCTAACTATGGCTACACCTTC. This sequence encodes CASSFGTANYGYTF. The chain employs TRBV12-1 and TRBJ1-2; the table assigns TRBD1, which was not confirmed against the DNA. TRBV12-1 is recorded as a pseudogene. The CDR3 contains 14 residues.

This chain joins TRBV6-5 and TRBJ1-2; TRBD1 matches 8 bases. V was clipped by 0 bases and J by 3 bases; unmatched bases: 6. This CDR3 is built from 16 residues. The germline gives CDR1 MNHEY, CDR2 SVGAGI. In nucleotides, the CDR3 is TGTGCCAGCAGTTACTCTGCCGGGACAGGAGACTATGGCTACACCTTC. Protein sequence: CASSYSAGTGDYGYTF.